This paragraph covers one T cell receptor (beta chain) sequence. The data originate from a study of response to subunit inactivated influenza vaccine. TCRdb itself ran the RT-PCR reads through MiXCR, one entry per CDR3 protein. The repertoire holds over 750,000 distinct CDR3 sequences, with 21% as singletons. Specimen: PBMCs from blood, collected roughly 5 days after vaccination. The receptor comes from a middle-aged man who received an inactivated influenza vaccine.

The CDR3 nucleotides are TGTGCCAGCAGCGTGGACGGGAAGAACACCGGGGAGCTGTTTTTT. It translates to CASSVDGKNTGELFF. The chain has TRBV9 and TRBJ2-2, with D possibly being TRBD2 (5 bases). Germline V gives CDR1 SGDLS, CDR2 YYNGEE. There are 15 residues in the CDR3. The ends were cut back, 2 bases at V and 1 base at J, with 9 bases in the middle.